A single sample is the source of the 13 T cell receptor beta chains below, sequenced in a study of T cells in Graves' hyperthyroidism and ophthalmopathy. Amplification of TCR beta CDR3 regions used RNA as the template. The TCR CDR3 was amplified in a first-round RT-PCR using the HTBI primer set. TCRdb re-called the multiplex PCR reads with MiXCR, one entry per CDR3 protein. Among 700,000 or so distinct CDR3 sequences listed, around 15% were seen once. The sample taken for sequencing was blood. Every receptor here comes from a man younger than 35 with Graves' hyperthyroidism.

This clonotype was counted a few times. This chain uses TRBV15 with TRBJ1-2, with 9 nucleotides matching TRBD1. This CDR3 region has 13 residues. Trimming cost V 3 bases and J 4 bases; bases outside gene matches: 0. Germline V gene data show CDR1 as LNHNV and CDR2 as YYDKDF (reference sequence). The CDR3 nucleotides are TGTGCCACCAGCAGGACAGGGGGCTATGGCTACACCTTC. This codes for CATSRTGGYGYTF.

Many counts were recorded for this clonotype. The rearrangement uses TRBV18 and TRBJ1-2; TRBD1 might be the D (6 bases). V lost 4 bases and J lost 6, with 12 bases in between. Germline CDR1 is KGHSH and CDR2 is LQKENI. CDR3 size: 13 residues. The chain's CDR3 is CASSQNTGNGYTF. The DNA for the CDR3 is TGTGCCAGCTCACAGAACACAGGGAATGGCTACACCTTC.

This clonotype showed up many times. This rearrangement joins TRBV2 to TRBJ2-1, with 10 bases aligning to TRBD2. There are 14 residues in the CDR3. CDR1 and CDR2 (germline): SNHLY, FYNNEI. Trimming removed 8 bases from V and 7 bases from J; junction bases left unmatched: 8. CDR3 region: CASCKREGRNEQFF. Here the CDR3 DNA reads TGTGCCAGCTGTAAGCGGGAGGGCCGAAATGAGCAGTTCTTC.

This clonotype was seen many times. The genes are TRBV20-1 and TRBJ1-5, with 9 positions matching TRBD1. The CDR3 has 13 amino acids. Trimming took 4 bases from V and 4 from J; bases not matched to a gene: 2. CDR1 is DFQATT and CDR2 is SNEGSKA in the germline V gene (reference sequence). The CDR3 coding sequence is TGCAGTGCTACCGGACAGGGGAATCAGCCCCAGCATTTT. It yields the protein CSATGQGNQPQHF.

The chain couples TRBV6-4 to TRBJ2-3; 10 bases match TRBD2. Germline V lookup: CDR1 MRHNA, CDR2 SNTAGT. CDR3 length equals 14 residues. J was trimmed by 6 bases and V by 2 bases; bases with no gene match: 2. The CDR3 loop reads CASSDLAGADTQYF. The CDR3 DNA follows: TGTGCCAGCAGTGACCTAGCGGGAGCTGATACGCAGTATTTT.

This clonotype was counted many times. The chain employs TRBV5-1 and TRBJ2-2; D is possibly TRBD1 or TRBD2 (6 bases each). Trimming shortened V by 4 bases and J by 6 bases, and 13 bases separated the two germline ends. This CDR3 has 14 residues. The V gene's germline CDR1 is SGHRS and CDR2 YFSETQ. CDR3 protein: CASSDRRGAGELFF. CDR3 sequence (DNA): TGCGCCAGCAGCGACAGAAGGGGGGCCGGGGAGCTGTTTTTT.

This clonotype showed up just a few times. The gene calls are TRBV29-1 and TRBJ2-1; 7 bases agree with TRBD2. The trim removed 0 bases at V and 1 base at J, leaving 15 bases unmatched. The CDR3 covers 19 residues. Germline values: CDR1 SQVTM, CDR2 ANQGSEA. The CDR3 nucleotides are TGCAGCGTTGAAGATGTTCCCCTAGCGGCCCGAATATCCTACAATGAGCAGTTCTTC. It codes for CSVEDVPLAARISYNEQFF.

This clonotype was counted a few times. The CDR3 is CASSSPQGTYSTLAKNIQYF. The CDR3, as DNA: TGTGCCAGCAGCTCCCCCCAGGGGACCTACTCCACCCTAGCCAAAAACATTCAGTACTTC. The chain recombines TRBV7-2 with TRBJ2-4, with D possibly TRBD1 on 6 matching bases. The V end lost 4 bases, the J end lost 0 bases, and 25 bases lay between the germline ends. This CDR3 has 20 residues. The germline V gene encodes CDR1 SGHTA and CDR2 FQGNSA.

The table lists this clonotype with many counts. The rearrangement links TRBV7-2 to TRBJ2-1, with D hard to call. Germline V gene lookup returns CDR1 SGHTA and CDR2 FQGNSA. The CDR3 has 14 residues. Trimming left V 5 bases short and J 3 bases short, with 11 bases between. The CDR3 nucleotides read TGTGCCAGCAGCCCCCCGGGCTACTACAATGAGCAGTTCTTC. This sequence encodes CASSPPGYYNEQFF. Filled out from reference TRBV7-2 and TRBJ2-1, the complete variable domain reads GAGVSQSPSNKVTEKGKDVELRCDPISGHTALYWYRQSLGQGLEFLIYFQGNSAPDKSGLPSDRFSAERTGGSVSTLTIQRTQQEDSAVYLCASSPPGYYNEQFFGPGTRLTVL.

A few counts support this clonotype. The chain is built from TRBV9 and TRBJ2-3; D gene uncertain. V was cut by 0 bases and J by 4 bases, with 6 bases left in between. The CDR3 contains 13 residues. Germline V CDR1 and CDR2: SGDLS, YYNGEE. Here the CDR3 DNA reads TGTGCCAGCAGCGTAGCTGACCCAGATACGCAGTATTTT. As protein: CASSVADPDTQYF. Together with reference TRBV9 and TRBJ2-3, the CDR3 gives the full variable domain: DSGVTQTPKHLITATGQRVTLRCSPRSGDLSVYWYQQSLDQGLQFLIQYYNGEERAKGNILERFSAQQFPDLHSELNLSSLELGDSALYFCASSVADPDTQYFGPGTRLTVL.

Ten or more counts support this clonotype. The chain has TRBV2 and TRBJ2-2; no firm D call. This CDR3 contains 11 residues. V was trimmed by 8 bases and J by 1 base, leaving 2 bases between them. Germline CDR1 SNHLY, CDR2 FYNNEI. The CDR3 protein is CASENTGELFF. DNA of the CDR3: TGTGCCAGCGAGAACACCGGGGAGCTGTTTTTT.

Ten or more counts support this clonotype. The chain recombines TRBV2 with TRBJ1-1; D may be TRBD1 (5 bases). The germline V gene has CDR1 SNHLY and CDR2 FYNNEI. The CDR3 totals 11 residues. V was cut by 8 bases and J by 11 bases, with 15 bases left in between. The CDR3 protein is CASGGALWAFF. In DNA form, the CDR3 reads TGTGCCAGCGGGGGAGCCTTGTGGGCTTTCTTT.

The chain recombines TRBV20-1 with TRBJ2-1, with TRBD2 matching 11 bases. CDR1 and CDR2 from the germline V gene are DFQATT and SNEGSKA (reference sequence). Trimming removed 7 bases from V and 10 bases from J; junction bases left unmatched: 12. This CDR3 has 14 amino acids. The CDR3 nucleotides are TGCAGTGTCATGACTAGCGGGGACTTTGAGGAGCAGTTCTTC. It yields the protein CSVMTSGDFEEQFF.